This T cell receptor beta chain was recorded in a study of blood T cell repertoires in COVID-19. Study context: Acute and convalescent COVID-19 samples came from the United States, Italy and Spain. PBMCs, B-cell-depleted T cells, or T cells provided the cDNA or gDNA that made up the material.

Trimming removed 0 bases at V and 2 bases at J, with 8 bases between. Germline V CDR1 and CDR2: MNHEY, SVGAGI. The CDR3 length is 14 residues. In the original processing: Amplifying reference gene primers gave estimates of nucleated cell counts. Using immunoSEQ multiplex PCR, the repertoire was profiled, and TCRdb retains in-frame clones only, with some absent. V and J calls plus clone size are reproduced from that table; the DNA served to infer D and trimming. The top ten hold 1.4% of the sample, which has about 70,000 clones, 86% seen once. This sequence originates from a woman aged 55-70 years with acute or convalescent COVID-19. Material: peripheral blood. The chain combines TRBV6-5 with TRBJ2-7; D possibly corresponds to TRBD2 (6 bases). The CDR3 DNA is TGTGCCAGCAGTTACTCGCTAGCGACCTACGAGCAGTACTTC. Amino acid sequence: CASSYSLATYEQYF.